In its sample, the clone carrying this T cell receptor (beta chain) was seen many times. This record comes from a study of T cells in Graves' hyperthyroidism and ophthalmopathy. Template material for amplifying TCR beta CDR3 regions consisted of RNA transcripts. Researchers ran a first-round RT-PCR on the TCR CDR3 using the HTBI primer set. Each CDR3 protein gets one entry after TCRdb re-called the multiplex PCR reads with MiXCR. The repertoire holds over 700,000 distinct CDR3 sequences, around 20% seen once, with over 15% in the top ten. Sequenced material: blood. The receptor was derived from a woman in her forties or fifties with Graves' hyperthyroidism that later progressed to Graves' ophthalmopathy.

The CDR3 here is CASSLAGSNNEQFF. DNA of the CDR3: TGTGCCAGCAGCTTAGCGGGTTCAAACAATGAGCAGTTCTTC. The chain carries TRBV7-3 and TRBJ2-1; maybe TRBD2 (5 bases). The CDR3 totals 14 residues. Per germline, CDR1 SGHTA and CDR2 FQGTGA. The V and J ends lost 2 bases and 5 bases respectively, with 10 bases between them.